Given below is one TCR beta chain in context. Its matching antigen is unknown. Researchers attached unique molecular identifiers to individual cDNA molecules. TCRdb re-called the 5' RACE reads through MiXCR, storing one row per CDR3 protein. The table includes tens of thousands of distinct CDR3 sequences, roughly 5.7% detected once. The entry originates in a study of early T cells in non-severe SARS-CoV-2 infection. Study-level background: Chains stayed unpaired after sequencing of bulk RNA from unsorted whole blood. General observations from the study: The matching step, a VDJdb search, favored anti-spike CD8 responses and missed private and CD4 specificities.

V was shortened by 4 bases and J by 3 bases, with 16 bases between the two germline ends. The CDR3 extends over 14 amino acids. Germline V CDR1 and CDR2: DFQATT, SNEGSKA (reference sequence). This clonotype was sampled from an adult who was a healthcare worker with PCR-confirmed SARS-CoV-2 infection or an uninfected control (not recorded which). The material sequenced was whole blood. The chain uses TRBV20-1 and TRBJ2-7; no clear D. For the CDR3, the DNA is TGCAGTGCTAAACCGGGCCCCGCCGGCTACGAGCAGTACTTC. The encoded protein is CSAKPGPAGYEQYF.